This T cell receptor beta chain was profiled in a study of T cells after yellow fever vaccination. Notes on the study in general: At under 98% for CD4 and just over 85% for CD8, most primary-vaccination clones showed up again after the booster.

MiXCR, run by TCRdb on the 5' RACE reads, gives a single entry per CDR3 protein. This sample carries about 580,000 distinct CDR3 sequences, around 16% of them seen once, and the ten largest clones take 17%. CDR3 length equals 16 residues. The ends lost 3 bases at V and 2 bases at J; junction bases unmatched: 3. Germline V gene data show CDR1 as LGHNA and CDR2 as YNFKEQ. A remark on this clonotype: Its antigen remains unidentified.

The specimen comprised PBMCs, sampled about 5 days after the first yellow fever vaccination. The chain couples TRBV4-2 to TRBJ1-6, with 8 bases aligning to TRBD1. This clonotype was obtained from a man between 18 and 29 years old who received the YFV17D yellow fever vaccine. The CDR3 here is CASSQEQGAYNSPLHF. For the CDR3, the DNA is TGTGCCAGCAGCCAGGAACAGGGGGCCTATAATTCACCCCTCCACTTT.